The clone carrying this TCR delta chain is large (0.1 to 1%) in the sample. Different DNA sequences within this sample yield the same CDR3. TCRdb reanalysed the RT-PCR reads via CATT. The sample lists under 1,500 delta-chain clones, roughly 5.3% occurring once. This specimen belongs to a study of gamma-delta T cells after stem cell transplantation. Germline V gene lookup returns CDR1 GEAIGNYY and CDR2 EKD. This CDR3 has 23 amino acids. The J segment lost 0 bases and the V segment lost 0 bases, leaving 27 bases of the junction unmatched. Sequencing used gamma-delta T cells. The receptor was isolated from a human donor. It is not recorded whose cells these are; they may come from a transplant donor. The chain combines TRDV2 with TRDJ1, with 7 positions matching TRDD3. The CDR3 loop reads CACDTVSGAGHGGNGLYTDKLIF. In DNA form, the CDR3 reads TGTGCCTGTGACACCGTCTCCGGGGCCGGACATGGGGGAAATGGGTTGTACACCGATAAACTCATCTTT.